This record concerns one T cell receptor (beta chain) sequence. This specimen comes from a study of blood T cell repertoires in COVID-19. Study as a whole: Acute and convalescent COVID-19 specimens originated in the United States, Italy and Spain. From T cells, B-cell-depleted T cells, or PBMCs came the material, which was cDNA or gDNA.

Method: immunoSEQ multiplex PCR; TCRdb's copy keeps in-frame clones and lacks some. In the table there are 180,000 or so clones, 86% of which are singletons. Trimming pared 1 base from V and 7 bases from J, leaving 14 bases between. This CDR3 region has 16 residues. Germline CDR1 is SEHNR and CDR2 is FQNEAQ (reference sequence). This chain joins TRBV7-9 and TRBJ1-6; no clear D gene. Material for sequencing was peripheral blood. The origin of this receptor is a young man with acute or convalescent COVID-19. In DNA, the CDR3 is TGTGCCAGCAGCTTAGTCCGGGGTACTCGAAATTCACCCCTCCACTTT. Amino acids: CASSLVRGTRNSPLHF.